One and the same sample provided the 24 T cell receptor beta chains below, sequenced in a study of molecular identifiers for immune sequencing clone quantification. TCRdb analysed the PCR reads with MiXCR anew, one entry per CDR3 protein. This sample has 460,000 or so distinct CDR3 sequences, with over 20% found just once. Sequenced: naive CD8+ T cells from blood, with Jurkat cell RNA spiked in. Subset: FACS-sorted CD8+CD4-CCR7+CD45RA+ naive T cells. The receptors shown here come from a human donor in good health. Some libraries in this study had Jurkat cell RNA spiked in.

Concerning this clonotype: A much larger clone is a single base away; this may be a read error. The chain links TRBV30 to TRBJ2-2; D is unclear. The CDR3 has 13 amino acids. The V gene's germline CDR1 is GTSNPN and CDR2 SVGIG (reference sequence). The CDR3 nucleotides are TGTACCTGGATGCCGGCGAACACCGGGGAGCTGTTTTTT. It yields the protein CTWMPANTGELFF.

The V call is TRBV4-3, the J call TRBJ1-1, with 7 nucleotides matching TRBD1. V trimming: 2 bases; J trimming: 1 base; junction bases outside the gene matches: 1. Germline assignment: CDR1 LGHNA and CDR2 YSLEER. There are 14 residues in the CDR3. The CDR3 bases are TGCGCCAGCAGCCAATGGACAGGGAACACTGAAGCTTTCTTT. Its protein is CASSQWTGNTEAFF.

This clonotype was seen a handful of times. CDR3 region: CASSPGVGPYNEQFF. The CDR3 coding sequence is TGTGCCAGCAGTCCAGGGGTGGGTCCTTACAATGAGCAGTTCTTC. V gene TRBV28 combines with J gene TRBJ2-1; possibly TRBD1 for D (6 bases). Germline assignment: CDR1 MDHEN and CDR2 SYDVKM. The CDR3 is 15 amino acids. The ends were cut back, 5 bases at V and 4 bases at J, with 15 bases in the middle.

This clonotype was seen ten or more times. The genes are TRBV30 and TRBJ1-5; D remains unclear. V was trimmed by 5 bases and J by 1 base, leaving 9 bases between them. The CDR3 loop spans 13 amino acids. CDR1 GTSNPN and CDR2 SVGIG come from the germline V gene (reference sequence). In DNA form, the CDR3 reads TGTGCCTGGGGGCGCGACAGCAATCAGCCCCAGCATTTT. As protein: CAWGRDSNQPQHF.

This clonotype came up a few times. This sequence joins TRBV4-3 and TRBJ2-5; 13 bases match TRBD2. Germline V gives CDR1 LGHNA, CDR2 YSLEER. V shed 4 bases and J 8 bases; nucleotides not matched to a gene: 10. This CDR3 has 16 amino acids. The CDR3 DNA sequence: TGCGCCAGCAGCCTCAGCGGACTAGCGGGGGCAGTTACCCAGTACTTC. Translation gives CASSLSGLAGAVTQYF.

A word on this clonotype: This may come from a read error, since a much larger clone is one base off. V usage is TRBV6-2 or TRBV6-3 and J usage is TRBJ2-7; D tentatively fits TRBD1 or TRBD2 (6 bases each). This CDR3 region has 13 residues. V was pared by 5 bases and J by 5 bases, with 13 bases between. Per germline, CDR1 MNHEY and CDR2 SVGEGT. Written as DNA, the CDR3 is TGTGCCAGCAGTCGGGGGACAAGGAACGAGCAGTACTTC. Translation gives CASSRGTRNEQYF.

A remark on this clonotype: This sequence may be a read error, since a much larger clone differs from it by one base. The V call is TRBV7-2, the J call TRBJ2-5; TRBD1 matches 9 bases. Trimming at V came to 10 bases and at J to 5 bases, leaving 11 bases not matched to a gene. This CDR3 spans 14 amino acids. The germline CDR1 and CDR2 sequences are SGHTA and FQGNSA. Here the CDR3 DNA reads TGTGCCAACACTCCCACAGGGGGCGAGGAGACCCAGTACTTC. Its translation is CANTPTGGEETQYF.

The chain joins TRBV5-5 to TRBJ2-5; D tentatively fits TRBD1 or TRBD2 (6 bases each). Germline V gene lookup returns CDR1 SGHKS and CDR2 YYEKEE (reference sequence). V lost 0 bases and J lost 4, with 13 bases in between. This CDR3 spans 15 amino acids. CDR3 in DNA: TGTGCCAGCAGCTTGGCCTGGGGGGCAGGAGAGACCCAGTACTTC. This encodes CASSLAWGAGETQYF. Looking up the rest from reference TRBV5-5 and TRBJ2-5 gives the full variable domain: DAGVTQSPTHLIKTRGQQVTLRCSPISGHKSVSWYQQVLGQGPQFIFQYYEKEERGRGNFPDRFSARQFPNYSSELNVNALLLGDSALYLCASSLAWGAGETQYFGPGTRLLVL.

This sequence joins TRBV4-3 and TRBJ2-7, with D unclear. Germline values: CDR1 LGHNA, CDR2 YSLEER. This CDR3 is 15 amino acids long. The V end lost 0 bases, the J end lost 3 bases, and 12 bases lay between the germline ends. CDR3 nucleotide sequence: TGCGCCAGCAGCCAAGATAGGAACAGCCTCTACGAGCAGTACTTC. This codes for CASSQDRNSLYEQYF.

This clonotype has more than one count but fewer than ten. V usage is TRBV6-2 or TRBV6-3 and J usage is TRBJ2-1; 7 positions agree with TRBD1. Per germline, CDR1 MNHEY and CDR2 SVGEGT. V was pared by 4 bases and J by 0 bases, with 3 bases of the junction left unmatched. CDR3 length: 15 amino acids. CDR3 DNA: TGTGCCAGCAGTTGGGGACAGAGCTCCTACAATGAGCAGTTCTTC. It codes for CASSWGQSSYNEQFF.

With respect to this clonotype: This may be a read error: a much more frequent sequence differs by one nucleotide. The CDR3 carries no conserved terminal phenylalanine or tryptophan, so it likely arises from a read error. The chain combines TRBV13 with TRBJ2-4; D gene unclear. The CDR3 runs 13 residues. With 1 base removed from V and 8 bases from J, the gap between germline ends came to 9 bases. Germline V CDR1 and CDR2: PRHDT, FYEKMQ (reference sequence). The CDR3 DNA reads TGTGCCAGCAGCTTAGAAAGGTCCTACATTCAGTACCTC. Encoded protein: CASSLERSYIQYL.

This clonotype turned up a few times. J is TRBJ1-5 and V is TRBV15; the match to TRBD1 covers 9 bases. Losses at the gene ends were 4 bases for V and 5 bases for J; bases not matched to a gene: 6. The CDR3 totals 15 residues. The germline V gene encodes CDR1 LNHNV and CDR2 YYDKDF (reference sequence). The CDR3: CATSTDRGQHQPQHF. The CDR3 DNA sequence: TGTGCCACCAGCACGGACAGGGGACAACATCAGCCCCAGCATTTT.

This clonotype occurred a few times. The chain combines TRBV7-6 with TRBJ2-3; either TRBD1 or TRBD2 may fit D (5 bases each). Looked up from germline, CDR1 is SGHVS and CDR2 is FNYEAQ. V was shortened by 0 bases and J by 0 bases, with 16 bases between the two germline ends. CDR3 length: 18 amino acids. The CDR3 DNA sequence: TGTGCCAGCAGCTTAGCGGTAATTAGGGACCTTAGCACAGATACGCAGTATTTT. It is translated as CASSLAVIRDLSTDTQYF.

Points on this clonotype: Germline and junction disagree at one end, which may indicate a read error. The rearrangement joins TRBV7-3 to TRBJ2-6; TRBD1 matches at 10 bases. The V gene's germline CDR1 is SGHTA and CDR2 FQGTGA. The length of the CDR3 is 20 residues. The CDR3: CASSLFGQGGGISGANVLTF. CDR3 bases: TGTGCCAGCAGCTTATTCGGACAGGGGGGGGGGATCTCTGGGGCCAATGTCCTGACTTTC. The whole variable domain, remainder taken from reference TRBV7-3 and TRBJ2-6, is GAGVSQTPSNKVTEKGKYVELRCDPISGHTALYWYRQSLGQGPEFLIYFQGTGAADDSGLPNDRFFAVRPEGSVSTLKIQRTERGDSAVYLCASSLFGQGGGISGANVLTFGAGSRLTVL.

This clonotype was counted between two and nine times. The DNA is left out, because the CDR3 cannot be placed on it with certainty; the CDR3 is given as TCRdb lists it. This rearrangement joins TRBV11-2 to TRBJ2-1; no check of the table's D call, TRBD2, against the DNA was made. With termini counted, the CDR3 has 18 amino acids. Germline CDR1 reads SGHAT; CDR2 reads FQNNGV. The CDR3 is CASSLDFGEAKGYNEQFF.

V usage is TRBV2 and J usage is TRBJ1-3; TRBD1 matches 8 bases. CDR3 length: 15 residues. V lost 0 bases to trimming and J lost 4 bases; unmatched junction nucleotides: 2. Germline CDR1 SNHLY, CDR2 FYNNEI. CDR3 in amino acids: CASSEAGTGGNTIYF. The CDR3 DNA reads as TGTGCCAGCAGTGAAGCAGGGACAGGAGGAAACACCATATATTTT.

This clonotype was found many times. The V call is TRBV13, the J call TRBJ2-3, with 7 bases aligning to TRBD2. The junction had 14 bases not matched to a gene; V was cut back by 5 bases and J by 3 bases. The CDR3 consists of 17 residues. Germline V gene lookup returns CDR1 PRHDT and CDR2 FYEKMQ (reference sequence). CDR3 protein: CASSPPAGEGGTDTQYF. CDR3 DNA sequence: TGTGCCAGCAGCCCGCCAGCAGGTGAGGGAGGGACAGATACGCAGTATTTT.

In regard to this clonotype: The junction and the germline gene differ at one end; a read error may be behind it. The rearrangement uses TRBV11-2 and TRBJ2-2; D perhaps matches TRBD2 (5 bases). The V gene's germline CDR1 is SGHAT and CDR2 FQNNGV. The CDR3 length is 15 residues. CDR3 in amino acids: CASSLGLTNAGELFF. The CDR3, as DNA: TGTGCCAGCAGCCTCGGACTGACGAACGCCGGGGAGCTGTTTTTT.

The count of this clonotype is one. A much larger clonotype is one base distant, so this may be a read error. The chain has TRBV20-1 and TRBJ2-3; D might be TRBD2 (5 bases). In germline, CDR1 is DFQATT, CDR2 SNEGSKA (reference sequence). CDR3 length equals 15 residues. CDR3 loop: CSTRARLGYTDTQYF. For the CDR3, the DNA is TGCAGTACTAGAGCGAGATTGGGATACACAGATACGCAGTATTTT.

This clonotype showed up many times. The chain carries TRBV9 and TRBJ1-4; 7 nucleotides match TRBD1. CDR1 is SGDLS, CDR2 YYNGEE, per germline. The CDR3 sequence is 13 residues long. V lost 3 bases to trimming and J lost 6 bases; unmatched junction nucleotides: 2. CDR3 loop: CASSGGTDEKLFF. The CDR3 DNA reads as TGTGCCAGCAGCGGAGGGACAGATGAAAAACTGTTTTTT.

Written as DNA, the CDR3 is TGTGCCAGCATGGATAGCGGGGGGGCGAACACCGGGGAGCTGTTTTTT. This codes for CASMDSGGANTGELFF. The gene calls are TRBV6-1 and TRBJ2-2; 11 bases match TRBD2. The CDR3 is made up of 16 amino acids. V lost 7 bases and J lost 0; bases outside the gene matches: 4. Germline CDR1 and CDR2: MNHNS and SASEGT.

This clonotype came up a few times. The V call is TRBV6-2 or TRBV6-3, the J call TRBJ2-1, with a possible D match to TRBD2 (5 bases). V lost 2 bases and J 0 bases, leaving 8 bases between the germline ends. The CDR3 consists of 15 residues. The germline CDR1 and CDR2 sequences are MNHEY and SVGEGT. CDR3 DNA: TGTGCCAGCAGTTACCTAGGGAGCTCCTACAATGAGCAGTTCTTC. Protein: CASSYLGSSYNEQFF.

The chain uses TRBV19 and TRBJ2-3; 10 bases fit TRBD2. Per the germline V gene, CDR1 is LNHDA and CDR2 is SQIVND (reference sequence). With 1 base clipped from V and 6 bases from J, the junction kept 10 bases outside the gene matches. CDR3 size: 17 residues. The DNA for the CDR3 is TGTGCCAGTAGTATAGCTAGCGGGGGCCTTTCCCCGGATACGCAGTATTTT. As protein: CASSIASGGLSPDTQYF.

The rearrangement uses TRBV27 and TRBJ1-4; TRBD1 aligns across 7 bases. J gave up 6 bases and V 5 bases, and 12 bases lay outside the gene matches. Germline V gene data show CDR1 as MNHEY and CDR2 as SMNVEV (reference sequence). There are 16 residues in the CDR3. The CDR3 bases are TGTGCCAGCAGTACCCTTTTTGGGCAGGGGGATGAAAAACTGTTTTTT. Its translation: CASSTLFGQGDEKLFF.